These T cell receptor beta chains were read from a single sample in a study of cytomegalovirus exposure and HLA in healthy donors. Profiled with immunoSEQ multiplex PCR; TCRdb holds only in-frame clones, not every one. The sample carries about 200,000 clones, more than 75% recorded once. Specimen: PBMCs. These receptors originate from a woman between 50 and 59 years old in good health and CMV-seropositive. CDR3s include the opening cysteine and the closing phenylalanine or tryptophan. The order of the fields is clone size, V gene, J gene, D gene, CDR3 protein, CDR3 DNA. The D gene is left open where the match is weak. Not every row has a clone size; where given, it reads once, few, many or a size class.

>-|TRBV7-2|TRBJ1-3|-
CASSKRQQDISGNTIYF
TGTGCCAGCAGCAAACGACAACAGGACATCTCTGGAAACACCATATATTTT
>few|TRBV7-2|TRBJ1-2|-
CASSPREAYYGYTF
TGTGCCAGCAGCCCTAGGGAGGCTTACTATGGCTACACCTTC
>-|TRBV30|TRBJ1-2|TRBD1
CAWTYDRGDRYTF
TGTGCCTGGACTTATGACAGGGGGGATCGCTACACCTTC
>-|TRBV9|TRBJ2-3|TRBD2
CASSPQLADSDTQYF
TGTGCCAGCAGCCCCCAGCTAGCGGATTCAGATACGCAGTATTTT
>-|TRBV7-9|TRBJ2-7|-
CSSSLGQNEQYF
TGTTCCAGCAGCTTAGGACAGAACGAGCAGTACTTC
>once|TRBV28|TRBJ1-4|-
CASSFAGSFNEKLFF
TGTGCCAGCAGTTTCGCAGGGTCCTTTAATGAAAAACTGTTTTTT
>-|TRBV5-6|TRBJ2-5|-
CASSSRAQLQETQYF
TGTGCCAGCAGCTCGAGGGCACAGCTCCAAGAGACCCAGTACTTC
>-|TRBV4-2|TRBJ2-2|TRBD1
CASNIQGAVGELFF
TGTGCCAGCAATATACAGGGGGCAGTCGGGGAGCTGTTTTTT
>-|TRBV5-1|TRBJ1-2|-
CASSLGTESGGYTF
TGCGCCAGCAGCTTAGGGACTGAATCCGGGGGCTACACCTTC
>-|TRBV6-1|TRBJ2-2|-
CASSEAAGTANTGELFF
TGTGCCAGCAGTGAAGCGGCGGGGACTGCGAACACCGGGGAGCTGTTTTTT
>-|TRBV27|TRBJ1-6|-
CASSSVFNSPLHF
TGTGCCAGCAGTAGCGTTTTTAATTCACCCCTCCACTTT
>-|TRBV27|TRBJ1-6|TRBD1
CASSLLLQGRNSPLHF
TGTGCCAGCAGTTTACTTCTACAGGGGAGAAATTCACCCCTCCACTTT
>-|TRBV4-2|TRBJ2-1|-
CASSQEAEGLHNEQFF
TGTGCCAGCAGCCAAGAGGCGGAGGGACTCCACAATGAGCAGTTCTTC
>-|TRBV7-9|TRBJ2-5|TRBD2
CASRSGGQETQYF
TGTGCCAGCAGGTCGGGAGGGCAAGAGACCCAGTACTTC
>once|TRBV2|TRBJ2-1|-
CASRRRQVSSYNEQFF
TGTGCCAGCAGGAGGAGACAGGTGAGCTCCTACAATGAGCAGTTCTTC
>-|TRBV27|TRBJ1-6|-
CASSWFSYNSPLHF
TGTGCCAGCAGTTGGTTCAGCTATAATTCACCCCTCCACTTT
>-|TRBV6-1|TRBJ2-1|TRBD1
CASSRGQYNEQFF
TGTGCCAGTAGTCGGGGACAGTACAATGAGCAGTTCTTC
>-|TRBV28|TRBJ1-6|-
CASSLPDGSPLHF
TGTGCCAGCAGCCTTCCAGACGGGTCACCCCTCCACTTT
>-|TRBV7-9|TRBJ2-3|-
CASSPSRSTDTQYF
TGTGCCAGCAGTCCCTCCCGTAGCACAGATACGCAGTATTTT
>-|TRBV19|TRBJ1-1|TRBD1
CASSSGTGTEAFF
TGTGCCAGTAGTTCCGGGACAGGGACTGAAGCTTTCTTT
>-|TRBV11-2|TRBJ2-7|TRBD1
CASRGRTGGSYEQYF
TGTGCCAGCAGGGGTAGGACAGGGGGCAGCTACGAGCAGTACTTC
>-|TRBV27|TRBJ2-7|-
CASRSGGREQYF
TGTGCCAGCAGATCCGGCGGCCGGGAGCAGTACTTC
>-|TRBV5-4|TRBJ2-3|TRBD2
CASSSWTSGKTDTQYF
TGTGCCAGCAGCTCCTGGACTAGCGGGAAGACAGATACGCAGTATTTT
>-|TRBV10-3|TRBJ2-3|-
CAISERDLSTDTQYF
TGTGCCATCAGTGAGAGGGACTTAAGCACAGATACGCAGTATTTT
>once|TRBV18|TRBJ1-4|TRBD1
CASSPRTGGGEKLFF
TGTGCCAGCTCACCACGAACAGGGGGAGGAGAAAAACTGTTTTTT
>-|TRBV16|TRBJ1-5|TRBD1
CASSRRTGKEPQHF
TGTGCCAGCAGCCGACGGACAGGTAAAGAGCCCCAGCATTTT